This T cell receptor (beta chain) was sequenced in a study of blood T cells in healthy people across ages (dated by TCRdb to between 2014 and 2017). Regarding the study in general: In model experiments, roughly one uniquely barcoded TCR beta cDNA molecule per two T cells was captured by template switching. To track age-related changes in TCR beta repertoire diversity, the study relied on deep sequencing normalized with unique cDNA molecular identifiers. Donors were grouped into four age groups: young (average roughly 16 years), middle-aged (around 39), aged (approximately 58) and long-lived (82). Two additional independent replicas of 1 million unique cDNA reads from the same blood draw were analyzed for two donors (one aged 18 to 30 and one aged 80 or older).

There are 12 amino acids in the CDR3, from cysteine to phenylalanine inclusive. CDR3 DNA only is kept here, 36 bases in frame from base 1. The V end loses 5 bases and the J end loses 12 bases, and a stretch of 11 bases separates them. According to the germline V gene (reference sequence), CDR1 reads MNHEY and CDR2 reads SMNVEV. Systemically healthy Caucasian individuals from Russia, around 39 in total and aged about 6 to 95 years, were included as donors. Each donor gave 8 to 10 milliliters of peripheral blood, collected into EDTA-treated Vacutainer tubes. Ficoll-Paque density-gradient centrifugation was used to isolate PBMCs, with at least 7 million obtained per sample. Trizol reagent was used to extract total RNA from the PBMCs, yielding at least 5.5 micrograms per sample. For every donor, an aliquot of PBMCs went through flow cytometry to measure the percentages of naive CD45RAhigh/CD27high T cells.

Worth noting for this clonotype: Its antigen target is currently unknown. Base qualities are missing; no much larger clone stands one base away.

Beyond this particular receptor, the publication reports: Bulk unsorted PBMC profiling prevented conclusive comparison of naive and antigen-experienced compartments. Estimates of total diversity based on one million sequenced T cells were considered lower bounds and underestimates. The percentage of naive T cells measured by flow cytometry correlated strongly with observed TCR beta diversity. Compared with the aged group, the long-lived group had more naive CD4+ T cells, fewer expanded clones and increased TCR diversity, a pattern suggesting age selection. As age increased, observed TCR beta diversity per million T cells dropped in a roughly linear way, and a significant reduction was already evident by age around 41. Because the CMV infection status of the donors was unknown, age-related changes in expanded clonotypes may potentially have been confounded.

Libraries were built with 5' RACE. Sequenced using an Illumina HiSeq 2500. The second PCR ran for about 7 to 11 cycles and used a J-beta primer mix along with a sample-barcoded 5' primer. A unique molecular identifier was introduced onto each TCR beta cDNA molecule by a template-switch 5' adaptor carrying 12 random nucleotides. Each sample yielded at least 2.5 million CDR3-containing paired-end reads. The Mint cDNA synthesis kit, primed by a TRBC-specific oligonucleotide, was used to synthesize first-strand cDNA from all RNA. Following uracil-DNA glycosylase treatment, a first 18-cycle PCR with universal primers M1SS and BC2_uni_R was performed on all cDNA. Per the original workflow: For normalization, 1 million high-quality reads, each with a distinct molecular identifier, were randomly selected from each sample. Reads with shared molecular identifiers were discarded instead of being binned into consensus sequences. MiTCR, set to a Q25 quality threshold and the strictest error-elimination algorithm, was used for CDR3 identification, clonotype clustering and error correction. A nonparametric unseen species model using Euler transformation provided a lower-bound estimate of total TCR beta diversity. TCRdb reprocessing: public reads trimmed at Q25 with fastp, clones called with MiXCR, in-frame beta chains kept. Each CDR3 protein gets just one entry, which takes the most common genes and DNA from the rows behind it. These V and J calls are TCRdb output, not the study's own analysis. The sample table lists around 1,000,000 distinct CDR3 sequences, roughly a quarter of them with a count of one. About 0.8% of the sample is taken by the ten largest.

This same sample was also taken into another study, of T cells of mothers and their children. Looking at the second paper: Nine systemically healthy Caucasian individuals served as donors, namely three mothers together with their six children. cDNA synthesis used all of the extracted RNA, with 1.5 ug of RNA in each 15 ul reaction. In the second PCR, sample barcodes and 2-4 random nucleotides were introduced via the M1S primer. Each mother yielded over 8.5 million TCR beta CDR3 reads and each child roughly 3.1 million reads. Thymic selection shapes the output of TCR recombination in a similar way in related and unrelated pairs, and inherited differences have a minor effect. Normalized repertoire overlap in related mother-child pairs was always slightly higher than in unrelated mother-child pairs, but the difference was never significant. With a sensitivity of roughly 93 clones per million clonotypes, no persistent microchimeric T cell clones were detected. In the study, deep NGS was used to compare the TCR beta repertoires of mothers and children, and features distinguishing related mother-child pairs from unrelated individuals were sought. Mothers averaged roughly 36 +/- 4 years of age and children averaged about 10 +/- 4 years. After adapters were ligated using NEBNext reagents, the libraries underwent 100+100 nt paired-end sequencing on an Illumina HiSeq 2000. To avoid cross-contamination, the mother libraries and the child libraries were prepared a month apart and sequenced in separate runs. Between roughly 500,000 and 2,000,000 distinct TCR beta clonotypes were identified per donor. Naive TCR beta clonotypes were estimated from low-frequency clonotypes matched to each donor's FACS-determined naive share, without sorting.

Specimen: blood. The chain is assembled from TRBV27 and TRBJ1-6; the D gene is perhaps TRBD1, on 5 matching bases. This TCR came from a girl aged 2-10 years in good health. The sequenced DNA is TGTGCCAGCAGTCCCCTTGGGGGACCCCTCCACTTT. Its protein product is CASSPLGGPLHF.